Listed here is a single T cell receptor (beta chain). The data belong to a study of T cells expressing NK-cell markers. CDR3 size: 15 residues. TCRdb re-called the 5' RACE reads and catalogs CDR3 proteins one per entry, DNA excluded. In all, the sample yields 200,000 to 300,000 distinct CDR3 sequences. The sequenced sample consisted of blood T cells: a sorted CD56 or NKG2C T cell subset, CD4+ or CD8+ T cells, or bulk PBMC T cells (not recorded which). The TCR sequence derives from a man aged 18 to 29 in good health. The V call is TRBV12-3 or TRBV12-4, the J call TRBJ2-3; TCRdb designates TRBD2, a call that cannot be tested without DNA. The CDR3: CASSLGGWAEDTQYF.